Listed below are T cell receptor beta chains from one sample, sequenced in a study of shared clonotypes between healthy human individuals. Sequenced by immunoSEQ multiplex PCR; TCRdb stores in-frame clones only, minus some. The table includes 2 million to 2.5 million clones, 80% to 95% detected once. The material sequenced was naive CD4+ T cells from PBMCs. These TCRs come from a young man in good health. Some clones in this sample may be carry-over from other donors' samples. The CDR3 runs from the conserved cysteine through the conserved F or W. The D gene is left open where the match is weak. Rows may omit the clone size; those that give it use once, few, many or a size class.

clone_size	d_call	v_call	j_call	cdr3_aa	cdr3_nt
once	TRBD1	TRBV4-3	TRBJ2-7	CASSQATGGTYEQYF	TGCGCCAGCAGCCAAGCAACAGGGGGCACCTACGAGCAGTACTTC
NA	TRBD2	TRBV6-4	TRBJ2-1	CASSLSGSGNEQFF	TGTGCCAGCAGCCTTAGCGGGAGTGGGAATGAGCAGTTCTTC
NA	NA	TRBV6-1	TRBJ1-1	CASTAGRPGDTEAFF	TGTGCCAGCACCGCAGGTCGACCTGGGGACACTGAAGCTTTCTTT
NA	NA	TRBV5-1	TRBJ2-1	CASSHGEASYNEQFF	TGCGCCAGCAGCCACGGGGAGGCCTCCTACAATGAGCAGTTCTTC
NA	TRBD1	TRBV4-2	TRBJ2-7	CASSQRQGVYEQYF	TGTGCCAGCAGCCAGAGACAGGGAGTCTACGAGCAGTACTTC
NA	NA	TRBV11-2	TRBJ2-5	CASSPELQGGETQYF	TGTGCCAGCAGCCCCGAACTGCAGGGGGGGGAGACCCAGTACTTC
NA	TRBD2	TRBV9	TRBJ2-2	CASSFAGTTNTGELFF	TGTGCCAGCAGCTTCGCCGGGACTACGAACACCGGGGAGCTGTTTTTT
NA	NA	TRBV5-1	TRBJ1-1	CASSPILGGTEAFF	TGCGCCAGCAGCCCCATCCTGGGGGGCACTGAAGCTTTCTTT
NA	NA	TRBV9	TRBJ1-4	CASSPASNEKLFF	TGTGCCAGCAGCCCCGCCTCTAATGAAAAACTGTTTTTT
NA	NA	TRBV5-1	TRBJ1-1	CASSSPVEPGRPMNTEAFF	TGCGCCAGCAGCTCCCCGGTAGAGCCGGGGCGGCCTATGAACACTGAAGCTTTCTTT
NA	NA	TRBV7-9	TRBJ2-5	CASSPALETQYF	TGTGCCAGCAGCCCGGCCCTCGAGACCCAGTACTTC
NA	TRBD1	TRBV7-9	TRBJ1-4	CASSIGQGALGDREKLFF	TGTGCCAGCAGCATAGGACAGGGGGCCCTGGGCGATCGGGAAAAACTGTTTTTT
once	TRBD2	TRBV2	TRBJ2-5	CASSEAGAGGETQYF	TGTGCCAGCAGTGAAGCAGGGGCGGGAGGGGAGACCCAGTACTTC
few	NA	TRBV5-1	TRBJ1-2	CASSLHPGDYGYTF	TGCGCCAGCAGCTTGCACCCAGGGGACTATGGCTACACCTTC
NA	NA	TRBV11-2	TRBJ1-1	CASSLVAGADTEAFF	TGTGCCAGCAGCTTAGTCGCAGGGGCAGACACTGAAGCTTTCTTT
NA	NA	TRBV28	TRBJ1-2	CASSRYGYTF	TGTGCCAGCAGTCGGTATGGCTACACCTTC
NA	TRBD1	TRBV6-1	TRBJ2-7	CASTARGQGPYEQYF	TGTGCCAGCACCGCCCGGGGACAGGGGCCCTACGAGCAGTACTTC
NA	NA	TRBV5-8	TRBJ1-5	CASSQDWNGNQPQHF	TGTGCCAGCAGCCAGGACTGGAATGGCAATCAGCCCCAGCATTTT
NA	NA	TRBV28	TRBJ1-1	CATGVPPNTEAFF	TGTGCTACCGGGGTACCTCCGAACACTGAAGCTTTCTTT
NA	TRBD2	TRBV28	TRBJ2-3	CASRPKWASGSRADTQYF	TGTGCCAGCAGACCCAAGTGGGCTAGCGGGAGCAGGGCAGATACGCAGTATTTT
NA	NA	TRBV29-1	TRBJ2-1	CSGGGGYNEQFF	TGCAGCGGAGGGGGTGGTTACAATGAGCAGTTCTTC
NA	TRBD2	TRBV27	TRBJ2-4	CASSYTLAGVNIQYF	TGTGCCAGCAGTTACACACTAGCGGGAGTGAACATTCAGTACTTC
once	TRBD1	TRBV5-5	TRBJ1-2	CASSSGTGPSGYTF	TGTGCCAGCAGCTCCGGGACAGGGCCTTCGGGCTACACCTTC
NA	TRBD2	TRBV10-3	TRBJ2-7	CAITSLSGSSYEQYF	TGTGCCATCACGTCTCTTAGCGGGAGCTCCTACGAGCAGTACTTC
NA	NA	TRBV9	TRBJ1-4	CASSVGTVEKLFF	TGTGCCAGCAGCGTTGGGACGGTAGAAAAACTGTTTTTT
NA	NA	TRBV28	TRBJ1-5	CATTGSGQPQHF	TGTGCCACAACAGGGAGCGGACAGCCCCAGCATTTT
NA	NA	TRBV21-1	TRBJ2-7	CASSKPTRDESSYEQYF	TGTGCCAGCAGCAAGCCAACCCGGGACGAGAGCTCCTACGAGCAGTACTTC
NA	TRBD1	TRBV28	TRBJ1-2	CASSLGQGGGYTF	TGTGCCAGCAGTTTAGGACAGGGGGGAGGCTACACCTTC
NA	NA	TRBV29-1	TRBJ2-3	CSVDQSQGTQYF	TGCAGCGTTGACCAGTCCCAAGGCACGCAGTATTTT
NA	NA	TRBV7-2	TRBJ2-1	CASSTLGGSYNEQFF	TGTGCCAGCAGCACTCTGGGGGGCTCCTACAATGAGCAGTTCTTC
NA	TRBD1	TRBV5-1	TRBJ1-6	CASSLGVGQWPYNSPLHF	TGCGCCAGCAGCTTGGGAGTGGGACAGTGGCCCTATAATTCACCCCTCCACTTT
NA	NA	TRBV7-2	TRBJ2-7	CASSLAEVEQYF	TGTGCCAGCAGCTTAGCGGAGGTCGAGCAGTACTTC
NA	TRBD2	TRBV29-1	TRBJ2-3	CSVEGGGLAGGRTDTQYF	TGCAGCGTTGAAGGTGGGGGCTTAGCGGGAGGACGCACAGATACGCAGTATTTT
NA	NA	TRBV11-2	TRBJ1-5	CASSSYSNQPQHF	TGTGCCAGCAGCTCCTATAGCAATCAGCCCCAGCATTTT
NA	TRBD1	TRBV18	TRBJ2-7	CASSPNRGTGYGQYF	TGTGCCAGCTCACCAAACCGGGGGACAGGGTACGGGCAGTACTTC
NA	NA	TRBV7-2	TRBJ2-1	CASSNQRYNEQFF	TGTGCCAGCAGCAATCAGCGGTACAATGAGCAGTTCTTC
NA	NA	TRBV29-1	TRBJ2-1	CSVVLAAFDEQFF	TGCAGCGTTGTTCTAGCAGCGTTCGATGAGCAGTTCTTC
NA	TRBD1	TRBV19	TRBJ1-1	CASSLERRGGGRNTEAFF	TGTGCCAGTAGTCTCGAACGCAGGGGGGGAGGTCGGAACACTGAAGCTTTCTTT
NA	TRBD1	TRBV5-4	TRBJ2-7	CASSVKSGQGREQYF	TGTGCCAGCAGCGTTAAATCGGGACAGGGGCGCGAGCAGTACTTC
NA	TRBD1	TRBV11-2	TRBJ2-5	CASSSLTGASRETQYF	TGTGCCAGCAGCTCCCTGACAGGGGCGTCGCGCGAGACCCAGTACTTC
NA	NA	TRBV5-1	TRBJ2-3	CASSPSGGPWTDTQYF	TGCGCCAGCAGCCCGTCGGGTGGGCCTTGGACAGATACGCAGTATTTT
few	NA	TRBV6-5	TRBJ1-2	CASSYGYGYTF	TGTGCCAGCAGTTACGGCTATGGCTACACCTTC
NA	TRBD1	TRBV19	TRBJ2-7	CASSTPTGTPYEQYF	TGTGCCAGTAGTACCCCGACAGGGACCCCCTACGAGCAGTACTTC
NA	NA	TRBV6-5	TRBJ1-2	CASSQHNSYGYTF	TGTGCCAGCAGCCAACATAACAGCTATGGCTACACCTTC
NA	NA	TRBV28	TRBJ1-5	CASSFPGRRFSNQPQHF	TGTGCCAGCAGTTTCCCCGGGAGGAGGTTTAGCAATCAGCCCCAGCATTTT
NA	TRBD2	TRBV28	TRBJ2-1	CASKAGGSKNEQFF	TGTGCCAGCAAGGCGGGAGGGTCGAAGAATGAGCAGTTCTTC
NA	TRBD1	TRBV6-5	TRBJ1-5	CASSYGQGGSNQPQHF	TGTGCCAGCAGTTACGGACAGGGGGGAAGCAATCAGCCCCAGCATTTT
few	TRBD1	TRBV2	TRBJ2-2	CASMRDSSNTGELFF	TGTGCCAGCATGAGGGACAGCTCAAACACCGGGGAGCTGTTTTTT
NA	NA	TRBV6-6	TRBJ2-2	CASSSPDIRGTGELFF	TGTGCCAGCAGTTCCCCTGATATTCGGGGAACCGGGGAGCTGTTTTTT
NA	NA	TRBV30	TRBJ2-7	CAWSEFYEQYF	TGTGCCTGGAGTGAATTCTACGAGCAGTACTTC
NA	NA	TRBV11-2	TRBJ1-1	CASSLATYTEAFF	TGTGCCAGCAGCTTAGCGACGTACACTGAAGCTTTCTTT
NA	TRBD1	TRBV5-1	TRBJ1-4	CASSLGSGQLNEKLFF	TGCGCCAGCAGCCTTGGATCGGGACAGCTGAATGAAAAACTGTTTTTT
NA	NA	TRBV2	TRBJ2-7	CASSALDVGTYEQYF	TGTGCCAGCAGCGCGCTTGATGTTGGCACCTACGAGCAGTACTTC
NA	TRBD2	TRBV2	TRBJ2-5	CASSGTSGTQETQYF	TGTGCCAGCAGTGGGACTAGCGGGACCCAAGAGACCCAGTACTTC
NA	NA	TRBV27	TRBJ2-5	CASAGTARGTQYF	TGTGCCAGCGCGGGGACCGCAAGGGGGACCCAGTACTTC